Listed below are T cell receptor beta chains from one sample, sequenced in a study of T cell responses to AZD1222 COVID-19 vaccine. Assay used: immunoSEQ multiplex PCR; TCRdb lists only in-frame clones, some missing. The sample lists around 130,000 clones; roughly 93% were seen once. Sequenced here: peripheral blood, sampled on day 0 of AZD1222 vaccination. The receptors come from an adult in good health. The CDR3 runs from the conserved cysteine through the conserved F or W. The D gene is left open where the match is weak. Not all rows give a size; the values are once, few, many and, for expanded clones, a class.

d_call: -; v_call: TRBV7-2; clone_size: once; j_call: TRBJ1-2; cdr3_nt: TGTGCCAGCAGCTTAGCTCGGCAGGGAGGCTATGGCTACACCTTC; cdr3_aa: CASSLARQGGYGYTF
d_call: -; v_call: TRBV11-2; clone_size: -; j_call: TRBJ2-7; cdr3_nt: TGTGCCAGCAGCCTAGGACCCGGGGAAGGATACGAGCAGTACTTC; cdr3_aa: CASSLGPGEGYEQYF
d_call: -; v_call: TRBV19; clone_size: -; j_call: TRBJ1-5; cdr3_nt: TGTGCCAGTAAAAATATTAAAATTGGGCTAAACAATCAGCCCCAGCATTTT; cdr3_aa: CASKNIKIGLNNQPQHF
d_call: -; v_call: TRBV9; clone_size: -; j_call: TRBJ1-2; cdr3_nt: TGTGCCAGCAGCCCTACGGACGGGGGCTACACCTTC; cdr3_aa: CASSPTDGGYTF
d_call: -; v_call: TRBV28; clone_size: -; j_call: TRBJ2-7; cdr3_nt: TGTGCCAGCAGTTTGCCAGACTCCTACGAGCAGTACTTC; cdr3_aa: CASSLPDSYEQYF
d_call: -; v_call: TRBV28; clone_size: -; j_call: TRBJ1-2; cdr3_nt: TGTGCCAGCAGAATAGGGGCGTCTAACTATGGCTACACCTTC; cdr3_aa: CASRIGASNYGYTF
d_call: -; v_call: TRBV10-3; clone_size: few; j_call: TRBJ1-1; cdr3_nt: TGTGCCATCAGTGAAGGGAACACTGAAGCTTTCTTT; cdr3_aa: CAISEGNTEAFF
d_call: -; v_call: TRBV6-4; clone_size: -; j_call: TRBJ1-1; cdr3_nt: TGTGCCAGTCGCCAGGAATTTCGCCTGAACACTGAAGCTTTCTTT; cdr3_aa: CASRQEFRLNTEAFF
d_call: TRBD1; v_call: TRBV5-1; clone_size: few; j_call: TRBJ2-3; cdr3_nt: TGCGCCAGCAGCTTCAGAGGGGGCCCTTTAGATACGCAGTATTTT; cdr3_aa: CASSFRGGPLDTQYF
d_call: -; v_call: TRBV5-4; clone_size: -; j_call: TRBJ2-1; cdr3_nt: TGTGCCAGCAGTACTGGGGCGGGTTCCTACAATGAGCAGTTCTTC; cdr3_aa: CASSTGAGSYNEQFF
d_call: -; v_call: TRBV27; clone_size: -; j_call: TRBJ2-1; cdr3_nt: TGTGCCAGCAGTTCCCCGGTGCAGCCCGGGGAGCAGTTCTTC; cdr3_aa: CASSSPVQPGEQFF